This T cell receptor beta chain was identified in a study of blood T cell repertoires in COVID-19. Whole-study context: Acute-phase and convalescent COVID-19 samples originated in the United States, Italy and Spain. From T cells, B-cell-depleted T cells, or PBMCs came the material, which was cDNA or gDNA.

Assignment of participants to cohorts was predicated upon participant-reported clinical history. As processed by the authors: Estimates of nucleated cell counts were drawn from the amplification of reference gene primers. Generated by immunoSEQ multiplex PCR, the TCRdb table keeps only in-frame clones and is missing some. For V, J and clone size, that table is used; D and trimming come from the DNA. The table lists some 230,000 clones, 80% to 90% of them singletons. The material sequenced was PBMCs or T cells enriched from blood (not recorded which). The clonotype comes from a woman aged 18-35 years in a cohort exposed to, infected with or recovered from COVID-19 (not recorded which).

CDR3 amino acids: CASSLDSYSSYNEQFF. The CDR3 DNA sequence: TGTGCCAGCAGTTTGGACAGTTATAGCTCCTACAATGAGCAGTTCTTC. The chain employs TRBV6-5 and TRBJ2-1; D might be TRBD1 (6 bases). V was clipped by 4 bases and J by 0 bases, with 13 bases between them. Per germline, CDR1 MNHEY and CDR2 SVGAGI. The CDR3 extends over 16 amino acids.